This T cell receptor beta chain was retrieved from a study of T cell responses to AZD1222 COVID-19 vaccine. In this sample, this clone turned up a few times. The antigen is undetermined. Profiling relied on immunoSEQ multiplex PCR, and the TCRdb table lists in-frame clones only, not all of them. The sample yields under 100,000 clones, more than 70% seen once. This CDR3 is 14 amino acids long. Trimming pared 3 bases from V and 1 base from J, leaving 7 bases between. The germline CDR1 and CDR2 sequences are LGHDT and YNNKEL (reference sequence). Study results and limitations: Vaccine-associated CD4 TCRs ranged over spike, dominating at 160-218 and 743-854. White British donors predominated, females outnumbered males, and clonal diversity was possibly underestimated. When two AZD1222 doses had been given, Spike-specific TCR breadth and depth rose.

The source material was peripheral blood, sampled on day 0 of AZD1222 vaccination. The receptor was isolated from an adult in good health. J is TRBJ1-5 and V is TRBV3-1 (or the pseudogene TRBV3-2); D remains unclear. The CDR3 DNA reads as TGTGCCAGCAGCCAGGCCCGCAGCAATCAGCCCCAGCATTTT. This translates into CASSQARSNQPQHF.